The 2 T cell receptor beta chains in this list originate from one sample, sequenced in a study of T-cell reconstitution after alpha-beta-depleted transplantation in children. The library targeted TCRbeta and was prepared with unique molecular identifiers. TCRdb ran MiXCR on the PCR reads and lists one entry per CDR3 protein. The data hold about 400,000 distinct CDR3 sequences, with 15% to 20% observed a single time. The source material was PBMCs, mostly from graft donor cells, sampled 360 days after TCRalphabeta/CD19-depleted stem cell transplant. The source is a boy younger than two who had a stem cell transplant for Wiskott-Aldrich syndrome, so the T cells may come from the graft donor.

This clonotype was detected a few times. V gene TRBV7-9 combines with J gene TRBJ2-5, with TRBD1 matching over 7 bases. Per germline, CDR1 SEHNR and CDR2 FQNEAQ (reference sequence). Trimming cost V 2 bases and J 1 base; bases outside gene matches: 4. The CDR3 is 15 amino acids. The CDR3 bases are TGTGCCAGCAGCTTAATGGCAGGGGGCCAAGAGACCCAGTACTTC. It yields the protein CASSLMAGGQETQYF.

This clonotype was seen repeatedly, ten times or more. Here the CDR3 DNA reads TGTGCCAGCAGTGAGACTAGCGGATTTACCGGGGAGCTGTTTTTT. This gives the protein CASSETSGFTGELFF. The chain uses TRBV2 and TRBJ2-2; 9 bases map to TRBD2. This CDR3 contains 15 residues. CDR1 is SNHLY, CDR2 FYNNEI, per germline. The J segment lost 5 bases and the V segment lost 3 bases, leaving 4 bases of the junction unmatched.